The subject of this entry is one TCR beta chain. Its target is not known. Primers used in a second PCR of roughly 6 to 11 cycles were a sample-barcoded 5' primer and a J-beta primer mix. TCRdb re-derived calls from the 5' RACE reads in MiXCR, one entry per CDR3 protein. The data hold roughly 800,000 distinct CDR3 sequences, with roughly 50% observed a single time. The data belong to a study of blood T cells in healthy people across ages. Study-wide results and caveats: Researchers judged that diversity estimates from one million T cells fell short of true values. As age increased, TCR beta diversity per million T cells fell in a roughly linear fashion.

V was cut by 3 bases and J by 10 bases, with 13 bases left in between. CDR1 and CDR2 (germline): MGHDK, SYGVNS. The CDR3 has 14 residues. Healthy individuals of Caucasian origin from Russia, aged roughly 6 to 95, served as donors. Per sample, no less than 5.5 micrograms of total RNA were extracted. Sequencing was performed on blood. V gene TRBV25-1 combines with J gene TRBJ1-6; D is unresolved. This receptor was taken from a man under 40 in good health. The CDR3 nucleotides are TGTGCCAGCAGTGACCCTGGCCGCAGCTCACCCCTCCACTTT. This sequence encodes CASSDPGRSSPLHF.